This T cell receptor beta chain came from a study of cytomegalovirus exposure and HLA in healthy donors. Using immunoSEQ multiplex PCR, the repertoire was profiled, and TCRdb retains in-frame clones only, with some absent. The data contain roughly 59,000 clones, 80% to 95% of them singletons. On this clone itself: Its antigen is undetermined.

Study conclusions and caveats: Cytomegalovirus-associated status was assigned to about 180 TCR beta chains.

Germline V CDR1 and CDR2: MNHNS, SASEGT. The CDR3 covers 11 residues. Trimming stripped 6 bases from V and 8 bases from J, with 10 bases between. The approximately 120-subject validation cohort, separate from the approximately 670-subject first cohort, included the donors. This clonotype was sampled from a man aged 18 to 30 in good health and CMV-seropositive. The J gene is TRBJ1-1, the V gene TRBV6-1, with D tentatively TRBD1 (6 bases). Input material: PBMCs. The CDR3, as DNA: TGTGCCAGCAGGGGGGGGCAGGAAGCTTTCTTT. Encoded protein: CASRGGQEAFF.